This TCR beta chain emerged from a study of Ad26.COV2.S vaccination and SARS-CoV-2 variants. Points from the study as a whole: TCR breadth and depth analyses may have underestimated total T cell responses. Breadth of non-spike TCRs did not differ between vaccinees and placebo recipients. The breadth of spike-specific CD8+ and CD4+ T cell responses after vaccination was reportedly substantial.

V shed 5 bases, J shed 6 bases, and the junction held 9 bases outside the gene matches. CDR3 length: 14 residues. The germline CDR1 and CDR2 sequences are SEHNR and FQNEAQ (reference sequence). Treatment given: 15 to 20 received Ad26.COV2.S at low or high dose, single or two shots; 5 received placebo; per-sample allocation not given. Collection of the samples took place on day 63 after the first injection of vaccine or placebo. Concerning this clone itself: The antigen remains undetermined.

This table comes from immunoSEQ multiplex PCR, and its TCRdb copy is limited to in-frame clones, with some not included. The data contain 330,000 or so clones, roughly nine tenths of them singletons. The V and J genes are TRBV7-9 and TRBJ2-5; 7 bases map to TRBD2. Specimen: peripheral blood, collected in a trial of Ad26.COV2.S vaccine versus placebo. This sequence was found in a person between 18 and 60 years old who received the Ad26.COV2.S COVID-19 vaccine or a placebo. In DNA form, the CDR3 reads TGTGCCAGCAGCCTCACGGGAGGAAAAAAGACCCAGTACTTC. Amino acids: CASSLTGGKKTQYF. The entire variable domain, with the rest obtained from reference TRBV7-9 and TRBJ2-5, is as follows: DTGVSQNPRHKITKRGQNVTFRCDPISEHNRLYWYRQTLGQGPEFLTYFQNEAQLEKSRLLSDRFSAERPKGSFSTLEIQRTEQGDSAMYLCASSLTGGKKTQYFGPGTRLLVL.